The 3 T cell receptor delta chains given below trace back to one sample, sequenced in a study of gamma-delta chains in newborns, infants, children. TCRdb reanalysed the reads via CATT. The top ten hold about 20% of the sample, which has 13,000 to 15,000 delta-chain clones, 7.3% seen once. The sample comprised blood. The source of these receptors is a child who was a newborn, infant or young child, either healthy, febrile or measles-vaccinated (not recorded which).

This clone has a handful of counts. This may come from a read error, since a much larger clone is one base off. Other nucleotide sequences in the sample specify the same CDR3. The rearrangement joins TRDV2 to TRDJ3; 12 bases match TRDD3. V lost 2 bases to trimming and J lost 0 bases; unmatched junction nucleotides: 7. The CDR3 contains 20 residues. Germline assignment: CDR1 GEAIGNYY and CDR2 EKD. Here the CDR3 reads CACDKVLGDTSSWDTRQMFF. CDR3 bases: TGTGCCTGTGACAAAGTACTGGGGGATACAAGCTCCTGGGACACCCGACAGATGTTTTTC.

This clone was observed a handful of times. V gene TRDV2 combines with J gene TRDJ3; weak D call: TRDD3 (5 bases). This CDR3 region has 15 residues. V shed 1 base and J shed 4 bases, with 7 bases lying between them. Germline V lookup: CDR1 GEAIGNYY, CDR2 EKD. The CDR3 reads CACDTDIWDTRQMFF. CDR3 DNA sequence: TGTGCCTGTGACACGGATATTTGGGACACCCGACAGATGTTTTTC.

This clone appeared a few times. This chain joins TRDV2 and TRDJ1, with 12 bases fitting TRDD3. This CDR3 region has 17 residues. Per the germline V gene, CDR1 is GEAIGNYY and CDR2 is EKD. V lost 3 bases to trimming and J lost 0 bases; unmatched junction nucleotides: 7. DNA of the CDR3: TGTGCCTGTGACGTACTGGGGGATACTGGCAACACCGATAAACTCATCTTT. It is translated as CACDVLGDTGNTDKLIF.